The entry that follows covers one T cell receptor (beta chain) sequence. Its target is unknown. The source of the sample is a study of early T cells in non-severe SARS-CoV-2 infection. Study-level background: Sequencing of unsorted whole blood was done on bulk RNA, leaving chains unpaired.

Study-level findings and limits: Matching against VDJdb likely underestimated virus-specific expansions, favoring anti-spike CD8.

Individual cDNA molecules were tagged with unique molecular identifiers, the study reported. Each CDR3 protein gets one entry after TCRdb re-called the 5' RACE reads with MiXCR. The top ten clones hold over 1.5% of a sample with about 61,000 distinct CDR3 sequences, 10% to 13% of them seen once. This clonotype originated in an adult who was a healthcare worker with PCR-confirmed SARS-CoV-2 infection or an uninfected control (not recorded which). Sequenced sample: whole blood.

In nucleotides, the CDR3 is TGTGCCAGCAGCCCGGTGGACCCTCGAGAGCAGTACTTC. Encoded protein: CASSPVDPREQYF. The V gene is TRBV11-2, the J gene TRBJ2-7, with D unclear. The germline V and J ends were trimmed by 5 bases and 7 bases, with 15 bases remaining between them. Germline assignment: CDR1 SGHAT and CDR2 FQNNGV. The CDR3 covers 13 residues.